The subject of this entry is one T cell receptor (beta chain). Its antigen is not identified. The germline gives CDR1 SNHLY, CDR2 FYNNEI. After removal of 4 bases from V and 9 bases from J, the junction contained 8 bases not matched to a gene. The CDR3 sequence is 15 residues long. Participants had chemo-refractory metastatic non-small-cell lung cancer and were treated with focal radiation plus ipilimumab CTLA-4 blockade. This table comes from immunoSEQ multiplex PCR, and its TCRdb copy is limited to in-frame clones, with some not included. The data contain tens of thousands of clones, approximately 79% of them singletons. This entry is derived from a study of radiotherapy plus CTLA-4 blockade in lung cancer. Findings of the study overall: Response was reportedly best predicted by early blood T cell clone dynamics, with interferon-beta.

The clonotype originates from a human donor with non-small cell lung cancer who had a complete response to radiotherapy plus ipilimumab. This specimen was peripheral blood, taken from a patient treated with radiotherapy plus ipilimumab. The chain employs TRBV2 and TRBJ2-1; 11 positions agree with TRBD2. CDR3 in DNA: TGTGCCAGCAGTGGCGGGGTAGCGGGAGGGGGTGAGCAGTTCTTC. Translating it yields CASSGGVAGGGEQFF. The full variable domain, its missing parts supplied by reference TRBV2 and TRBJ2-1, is EPEVTQTPSHQVTQMGQEVILRCVPISNHLYFYWYRQILGQKVEFLVSFYNNEISEKSEIFDDQFSVERPDGSNFTLKIRSTKLEDSAMYFCASSGGVAGGGEQFFGPGTRLTVL.